The 10 T cell receptor beta chains below all came from one sample that was sequenced in a study of T-cell memory formation after mild COVID-19 (dated by TCRdb to about 2021). Libraries were constructed by 5' RACE. Sequencer: Illumina NovaSeq 6000. The raw public data were reprocessed by TCRdb itself: fastp quality trimming at Q25, MiXCR clonotype calling, in-frame beta chains only. Identical CDR3 protein sequences are pooled into one entry, listed with their most common genes and DNA. This sample holds 55,000 to 80,000 distinct CDR3 sequences; roughly 9.9% were observed only once. Jointly, the top ten make up around 1.2% of the sample. The sequenced sample was PBMCs or a T cell subset sorted from them (not recorded which). Receptors originate from a young man who had mild COVID-19 (a few samples of this study predate the infection). The sample titles of this study are shuffled in the database, so cell type and time point are left out; the donor was told from shared clones.

There are a few counts of this clonotype. The DNA for the CDR3 is TGCGCCAGCAGCGCCCGGGACAGGGGCGACACAGATACGCAGTATTTT. This codes for CASSARDRGDTDTQYF. The chain employs TRBV4-3 and TRBJ2-3; 10 bases are a match to TRBD1. This CDR3 spans 16 amino acids. With 5 bases clipped from V and 2 bases from J, the junction kept 7 bases outside the gene matches. In germline, CDR1 is LGHNA, CDR2 YSLEER.

J is TRBJ1-5 and V is TRBV12-3 or TRBV12-4, with D uncertain. The CDR3 length is 12 residues. V gave up 7 bases and J gave up 1 base, with 5 bases separating them. The CDR3 spells CASTWSNQPQHF. The CDR3 DNA reads TGTGCCAGCACCTGGAGCAATCAGCCCCAGCATTTT.

The chain has TRBV4-3 and TRBJ1-1, with a weak D call TRBD1 (6 bases). Germline lookup yields CDR1 LGHNA and CDR2 YSLEER. Trimming took off 4 bases at V and 0 bases at J, with 12 bases between the two ends. CDR3 length: 15 amino acids. CDR3 in DNA: TGCGCCAGCAGCCCCCAGGGGATCATGAACACTGAAGCTTTCTTT. Translation: CASSPQGIMNTEAFF.

The chain links TRBV7-9 to TRBJ1-4, with a possible D match to TRBD1 (5 bases). The CDR3 has 15 amino acids. V lost 6 bases, J lost 0 bases, and 11 bases lay in between. Germline V gene sequence: CDR1 SEHNR, CDR2 FQNEAQ (reference sequence). In DNA, the CDR3 is TGTGCCAGCAGTCCTACAGGCGCAACTAATGAAAAACTGTTTTTT. It codes for CASSPTGATNEKLFF.

This clonotype was recorded at least ten times. The J gene is TRBJ2-7, the V gene TRBV5-1; no clear D gene. CDR3 length: 15 residues. The V end was cut by 0 bases, the J end by 1 base, with 11 bases between. Germline loops: CDR1 SGHRS, CDR2 YFSETQ. Here the CDR3 reads CASSLVGRSSYEQYF. Written as DNA, the CDR3 is TGCGCCAGCAGCTTGGTGGGTCGGTCTTCCTACGAGCAGTACTTC.

This chain joins TRBV12-3 or TRBV12-4 and TRBJ1-5, with D tentatively TRBD1 (6 bases). CDR3 length: 15 residues. The V end was cut by 2 bases, the J end by 5 bases, with 13 bases between. The CDR3 nucleotides are TGTGCCAGCAGTTTATTGCCAGGGGTTGATCAGCCCCAGCATTTT. Protein: CASSLLPGVDQPQHF.

This clonotype was seen a handful of times. The chain carries TRBV10-3 and TRBJ2-1; D gene unclear. Trimming left V 1 base short and J 7 bases short, with 5 bases between. CDR1 is ENHRY, CDR2 SYGVKD, per germline. The CDR3 consists of 12 residues. CDR3 in DNA: TGTGCCATCAGTGAGTTCGGTAATGAGCAGTTCTTC. This gives the protein CAISEFGNEQFF.

This clonotype occurred a few times. V and J are TRBV29-1 and TRBJ1-2; 10 nucleotides line up with TRBD1. Looked up from germline, CDR1 is SQVTM and CDR2 is ANQGSEA. The CDR3 loop spans 12 amino acids. V trimming: 5 bases; J trimming: 10 bases; junction bases outside the gene matches: 7. CDR3 amino acids: CSVRQGAVVYTF. The CDR3 DNA is TGCAGCGTTAGACAGGGGGCCGTAGTCTACACCTTC. The full variable domain, rest sourced from reference TRBV29-1 and TRBJ1-2, is SAVISQKPSRDICQRGTSLTIQCQVDSQVTMMFWYRQQPGQSLTLIATANQGSEATYESGFVIDKFPISRPNLTFSTLTVSNMSPEDSSIYLCSVRQGAVVYTFGSGTRLTVV.

The chain couples TRBV5-4 to TRBJ2-5; D is uncertain. The CDR3 contains 13 residues. Germline lookup yields CDR1 SGHNT and CDR2 YYREEE (reference sequence). The V and J ends lost 0 bases and 3 bases respectively, with 6 bases between them. The CDR3 sequence: CASSLGHEETQYF. DNA for the CDR3: TGTGCCAGCAGCTTGGGACACGAAGAGACCCAGTACTTC.

Many counts were recorded for this clonotype. The J gene is TRBJ2-3, the V gene TRBV7-9, with a tentative D call TRBD1 (7 bases). V lost 3 bases, J lost 4 bases, and 14 bases lay in between. This CDR3 contains 15 residues. Germline V gene lookup returns CDR1 SEHNR and CDR2 FQNEAQ (reference sequence). Here the CDR3 reads CASSFGQGGADTQYF. In DNA form, the CDR3 reads TGTGCCAGCAGCTTCGGTCAGGGGGGAGCAGATACGCAGTATTTT.